This TCR beta chain is drawn from a study of blood T cell repertoires in COVID-19. Overall study: Donors in the United States, Italy and Spain gave samples during acute or convalescent COVID-19. PBMCs, B-cell-depleted T cells, or T cells provided the cDNA or gDNA that made up the material.

The repertoire was sequenced with immunoSEQ multiplex PCR; TCRdb's copy has only in-frame clones and lacks some. Of under 200,000 clones listed, 75% to 85% were seen once; the top ten hold more than 1.5%. Germline V gives CDR1 SGHRS, CDR2 YFSETQ. The J segment lost 5 bases and the V segment lost 0 bases, leaving 10 bases of the junction unmatched. CDR3 length equals 17 residues. The origin of this receptor is a human donor in a cohort sampled during active COVID-19. Input material: peripheral blood. This sequence joins TRBV5-1 and TRBJ2-3; 9 bases line up with TRBD2. This CDR3 is CASSLANGRGGLDTQYF. CDR3 sequence (DNA): TGCGCCAGCAGCTTGGCCAACGGGCGGGGGGGCCTAGATACGCAGTATTTT.